The 29 T cell receptor beta chains reported below all come from one sample, sequenced in a study of blood T cell repertoires in COVID-19. The data were produced by immunoSEQ multiplex PCR, yet TCRdb's version contains in-frame clones alone and is incomplete. Among some 400,000 clones listed, 87% were seen once. The sample was peripheral blood. These receptors originate from a woman aged 60-75 years with COVID-19, enrolled during active disease.

This sequence joins TRBV6-5 and TRBJ2-4; tentative D call: TRBD1 (5 bases). CDR1 and CDR2 (germline): MNHEY, SVGAGI. Trimming stripped 2 bases from V and 1 base from J, with 9 bases between. This CDR3 has 15 amino acids. Here the CDR3 reads CASSYADKAKNIQYF. The CDR3 bases are TGTGCCAGCAGTTACGCGGACAAGGCCAAAAACATTCAGTACTTC.

In its sample, this clone was seen once. One end of the junction does not line up with germline, which may come from a read error. The rearrangement uses TRBV7-3 and TRBJ2-2, with 10 bases identical to TRBD2. Per the germline V gene, CDR1 is SGHTA and CDR2 is FQGTGA. This CDR3 is 17 amino acids long. This CDR3 is CASSPIGLAANAGELFF. The CDR3 bases are TGTGCCAGCAGCCCCATTGGACTAGCGGCGAACGCCGGGGAGCTGTTTTTT.

V gene TRBV5-8 combines with J gene TRBJ2-3; D is perhaps TRBD2 (6 bases). CDR1 SGHTS and CDR2 YDEGEE come from the germline V gene. This CDR3 has 16 amino acids. The ends were cut back, 2 bases at V and 0 bases at J, with 13 bases in the middle. In DNA, the CDR3 is TGTGCCAGCAGCTTCGGAGGGGCGGTGAGCACAGATACGCAGTATTTT. Its protein product is CASSFGGAVSTDTQYF.

CDR3 amino acids: CASSLRRGTNTGELFF. In DNA form, the CDR3 reads TGTGCCAGCAGCCTTCGACGGGGGACGAACACCGGGGAGCTGTTTTTT. The rearrangement joins TRBV3-1 (or the pseudogene TRBV3-2) to TRBJ2-2, with D perhaps matching TRBD2 (6 bases). Per the germline V gene, CDR1 is LGHDT and CDR2 is YNNKEL (reference sequence). V gave up 4 bases and J gave up 0 bases, with 12 bases separating them. There are 16 residues in the CDR3.

This chain connects TRBV29-1 to TRBJ2-4, with 8 bases that match TRBD1. The CDR3 totals 16 residues. Looked up from germline, CDR1 is SQVTM and CDR2 is ANQGSEA. The junction had 6 bases not matched to a gene; V was cut back by 1 base and J by 1 base. The CDR3 DNA reads TGCAGCGTTGAAGGCCAGGGGGCGAAGGCCAAAAACATTCAGTACTTC. The encoded protein is CSVEGQGAKAKNIQYF.

V usage is TRBV2 and J usage is TRBJ2-3, with 9 bases that match TRBD2. Germline V gene lookup returns CDR1 SNHLY and CDR2 FYNNEI. The V gene end was trimmed by 7 bases and the J gene end by 3 bases; junction bases not matched to a gene: 5. CDR3 length equals 14 residues. The CDR3 reads CASNSGGWTDTQYF. The CDR3 DNA is TGTGCCAGCAATAGCGGGGGTTGGACAGATACGCAGTATTTT.

V gene TRBV5-4 combines with J gene TRBJ1-6; 8 nucleotides match TRBD1. Germline V gene sequence: CDR1 SGHNT, CDR2 YYREEE (reference sequence). Trimming removed 3 bases from V and 6 bases from J; junction bases left unmatched: 2. The CDR3 runs 14 residues. CDR3 nucleotides: TGTGCCAGCAGCTGGGACAGGCTTAATTCACCCCTCCACTTT. Amino acid sequence: CASSWDRLNSPLHF.

To note about this clone: At the DNA level, this CDR3 is encoded by other sequences in the same sample as well. The V and J genes are TRBV5-1 and TRBJ1-1, with D tentatively TRBD1 (5 bases). CDR1 is SGHRS and CDR2 is YFSETQ in the germline V gene. Trimming stripped 4 bases from V and 1 base from J, with 14 bases between. CDR3 length equals 15 residues. The CDR3: CASSPGTGGNTEAFF. The DNA of the CDR3 is TGCGCCAGCAGCCCTGGGACTGGAGGGAACACTGAAGCTTTCTTT.

This rearrangement joins TRBV9 to TRBJ2-1; 10 bases line up with TRBD2. The CDR3 has 16 residues. Trimming took 0 bases from V and 5 from J; bases not matched to a gene: 5. Germline V lookup: CDR1 SGDLS, CDR2 YYNGEE. CDR3 in amino acids: CASSVVSSGGNNEQFF. The CDR3, as DNA: TGTGCCAGCAGCGTAGTAAGTAGCGGGGGGAACAATGAGCAGTTCTTC.

This CDR3 reads CASSEALNRAYGYTF. Written as DNA, the CDR3 is TGTGCCAGCAGTGAAGCGCTTAACAGGGCCTATGGCTACACCTTC. This chain links TRBV6-1 with TRBJ1-2; tentatively, D is TRBD1 (6 bases). This CDR3 region has 15 residues. With 0 bases removed from V and 4 bases from J, the gap between germline ends came to 12 bases. Germline assignment: CDR1 MNHNS and CDR2 SASEGT.

This chain joins TRBV29-1 and TRBJ2-2, with a possible D match to TRBD1 (6 bases). Germline values: CDR1 SQVTM, CDR2 ANQGSEA. V was cut by 6 bases and J by 2 bases, with 13 bases left in between. This CDR3 contains 14 residues. The CDR3 sequence: CSVAGTPNTGELFF. The CDR3 bases are TGCAGCGTCGCCGGGACACCTAACACCGGGGAGCTGTTTTTT.

The CDR3 here is CASSLGRRVEEQYF. Here the CDR3 DNA reads TGTGCCAGCAGCTTGGGGCGCAGGGTAGAAGAGCAGTACTTC. J is TRBJ2-7 and V is TRBV11-2, with D possibly TRBD1 on 5 matching bases. The V end was cut by 3 bases, the J end by 7 bases, with 16 bases between. The length of the CDR3 is 14 residues. Germline CDR1 reads SGHAT; CDR2 reads FQNNGV. The whole variable domain, filled in from reference TRBV11-2 and TRBJ2-7, reads EAGVAQSPRYKIIEKRQSVAFWCNPISGHATLYWYQQILGQGPKLLIQFQNNGVVDDSQLPKDRFSAERLKGVDSTLKIQPAKLEDSAVYLCASSLGRRVEEQYFGPGTRLTVT.

DNA of the CDR3: TGTGCCTGGAGTGATCTCGCTAGACTAGGAAACACCATATATTTT. It yields the protein CAWSDLARLGNTIYF. This chain connects TRBV30 to TRBJ1-3, with no clear D. V gave up 1 base and J gave up 4 bases, with 14 bases separating them. Germline V gene sequence: CDR1 GTSNPN, CDR2 SVGIG (reference sequence). This CDR3 contains 15 residues. Full variable domain (missing parts from reference TRBV30 and TRBJ1-3): SQTIHQWPATLVQPVGSPLSLECTVEGTSNPNLYWYRQAAGRGLQLLFYSVGIGQISSEVPQNLSASRPQDRQFILSSKKLLLSDSGFYLCAWSDLARLGNTIYFGEGSWLTVV.

V and J are TRBV19 and TRBJ1-6, with D possibly matching TRBD1 (6 bases). This CDR3 is built from 14 residues. With 4 bases removed from V and 9 bases from J, the gap between germline ends came to 13 bases. From germline, CDR1 is LNHDA and CDR2 SQIVND (reference sequence). Written as DNA, the CDR3 is TGTGCCAGTAGTAGGGAGAGGGGGGGTTCACCCCTCCACTTT. It encodes CASSRERGGSPLHF.

Notes on this clone: Other DNA sequences in the sample encode the same CDR3. V and J are TRBV3-1 (or the pseudogene TRBV3-2) and TRBJ1-1, with D maybe TRBD1 (5 bases). Trimming pared 1 base from V and 2 bases from J, leaving 5 bases between. The CDR3 runs to 13 residues. Germline V gene data show CDR1 as LGHDT and CDR2 as YNNKEL (reference sequence). CDR3 sequence reads: CASSQGGNTEAFF. DNA for the CDR3: TGTGCCAGCAGCCAAGGGGGCAACACTGAAGCTTTCTTT.

Details on this clone: At one of its ends the junction is not consistent with the germline gene, which may arise from a read error. The rearrangement links TRBV7-9 to TRBJ1-3; D may be TRBD1 (5 bases). Germline V gene sequence: CDR1 SEHNR, CDR2 FQNEAQ (reference sequence). The CDR3 contains 13 residues. CDR3 residues: CASSLAQGTTIYF. The CDR3, as DNA: TGTGCCAGCAGCTTAGCTCAGGGAACCACCATATATTTT.

The chain is built from TRBV4-2 and TRBJ2-3; tentatively, D is TRBD2 (7 bases). The CDR3 sequence is 15 residues long. Germline lookup yields CDR1 LGHNA and CDR2 YNFKEQ. V lost 1 base to trimming and J lost 6 bases, with 14 bases between them. The CDR3 DNA is TGTGCCAGCAGCCAAGCAAAGGGGGGGAGGGATACGCAGTATTTT. Protein: CASSQAKGGRDTQYF.

This clone was observed a single time. Compared with germline, one end of the junction differs, possibly owing to a read error. The chain couples TRBV7-3 to TRBJ2-7; D may be TRBD1 (8 bases). The CDR3 runs 15 residues. Germline values: CDR1 SGHTA, CDR2 FQGTGA. CDR3 coding DNA: TGTGCCAGCAGCCAGTTTTCGACAGGGGACTACGAACAGTACTTC. Translating it yields CASSQFSTGDYEQYF.

The chain couples TRBV9 to TRBJ1-1; D is uncertain. CDR1 is SGDLS, CDR2 YYNGEE, per germline. Trimming removed 3 bases at V and 3 bases at J, with 9 bases between. The CDR3 totals 13 residues. The CDR3 here is CASSAQVYTEAFF. In nucleotides, the CDR3 is TGTGCCAGCAGCGCCCAGGTATACACTGAAGCTTTCTTT.

The gene calls are TRBV27 and TRBJ2-1, with D possibly matching TRBD1 (6 bases). Germline V gives CDR1 MNHEY, CDR2 SMNVEV (reference sequence). V lost 3 bases and J lost 4, with 16 bases in between. The CDR3 spans 16 residues. In DNA form, the CDR3 reads TGTGCCAGCAGTTTTTTCTCGAGGGGGAATTACAATGAGCAGTTCTTC. It is translated as CASSFFSRGNYNEQFF.

The V and J genes are TRBV5-4 and TRBJ1-3; 9 bases are a match to TRBD1. CDR1 is SGHNT, CDR2 YYREEE, per germline (reference sequence). V gave up 5 bases and J gave up 3 bases; unmatched junction bases: 9. This CDR3 is built from 16 residues. The CDR3 DNA follows: TGTGCCAGCAGGACGAAACAGGGGGCGAGTGGAAACACCATATATTTT. It yields the protein CASRTKQGASGNTIYF.

The chain employs TRBV3-1 (or the pseudogene TRBV3-2) and TRBJ2-6; D uncertain. V lost 5 bases and J 0 bases, leaving 8 bases between the germline ends. The CDR3 totals 15 residues. In germline, CDR1 is LGHDT, CDR2 YNNKEL (reference sequence). DNA for the CDR3: TGTGCCAGCAGCTCGACTTCCTCTGGGGCCAACGTCCTGACTTTC. It is translated as CASSSTSSGANVLTF.

The genes are TRBV28 and TRBJ2-4, with a weak D call TRBD2 (5 bases). V shed 7 bases and J shed 1 base, with 17 bases lying between them. The CDR3 is made up of 16 amino acids. Germline lookup yields CDR1 MDHEN and CDR2 SYDVKM. The CDR3 DNA follows: TGTGCCAGCAACTCAATCGGGGAAATTGCCAAAAACATTCAGTACTTC. This gives the protein CASNSIGEIAKNIQYF.

This chain connects TRBV5-1 to TRBJ1-2; the D is unclear. Trimming removed 0 bases at V and 4 bases at J, with 13 bases between. CDR1 SGHRS and CDR2 YFSETQ come from the germline V gene. The CDR3 has 15 amino acids. The DNA of the CDR3 is TGCGCCAGCAGCTTGGAGGCAGGTGTTACCTATGGCTACACCTTC. Translating gives CASSLEAGVTYGYTF.

The genes are TRBV6-5 and TRBJ1-4; TRBD1 matches at 7 bases. V was clipped by 6 bases and J by 11 bases; unmatched bases: 12. Germline V gives CDR1 MNHEY, CDR2 SVGAGI. The CDR3 runs to 14 residues. The CDR3 nucleotides read TGTGCCAGCAGGCACCCGACAGGGTCCGGCAAACTGTTTTTT. Its protein product is CASRHPTGSGKLFF.

This chain uses TRBV19 with TRBJ1-5, with D perhaps matching TRBD1 (6 bases). The CDR3 is 19 residues long. V lost 3 bases to trimming and J lost 0 bases, with 21 bases between them. Germline lookup yields CDR1 LNHDA and CDR2 SQIVND (reference sequence). The CDR3, as DNA: TGTGCCAGTAGTATCCTCGGGACACGGAGTACGTATAGCAATCAGCCCCAGCATTTT. This gives the protein CASSILGTRSTYSNQPQHF.

This chain joins TRBV4-1 and TRBJ2-1; TRBD1 matches 7 bases. Trimming took 0 bases from V and 4 from J; bases not matched to a gene: 6. The CDR3 extends over 16 amino acids. Per germline, CDR1 MGHRA and CDR2 YSYEKL. The CDR3 here is CASSQDRGQRYNEQFF. Here the CDR3 DNA reads TGCGCCAGCAGCCAAGATAGGGGACAGCGATACAATGAGCAGTTCTTC.

The chain recombines TRBV5-6 with TRBJ2-1; possible D gene TRBD2, 7 bases. The length of the CDR3 is 19 residues. The germline CDR1 and CDR2 sequences are SGHDT and YYEEEE. V gave up 1 base and J gave up 5 bases, with 25 bases separating them. CDR3 coding DNA: TGTGCCAGCAGCTTGTTTGTTCGCCGGCTGGCGGGGGCGGACAATGAGCAGTTCTTC. Its protein is CASSLFVRRLAGADNEQFF. Full variable domain (rest looked up from reference TRBV5-6 and TRBJ2-1): DAGVTQSPTHLIKTRGQQVTLRCSPKSGHDTVSWYQQALGQGPQFIFQYYEEEERQRGNFPDRFSGHQFPNYSSELNVNALLLGDSALYLCASSLFVRRLAGADNEQFFGPGTRLTVL.

The V call is TRBV28, the J call TRBJ1-2, with D perhaps matching TRBD1 (5 bases). The CDR3 has 13 residues. Germline CDR1 reads MDHEN; CDR2 reads SYDVKM. Deletions cut 2 bases from V and 8 bases from J, with 12 bases between. The CDR3, as DNA: TGTGCCAGCAGTTTAGTAGGGGTGGGAGGCTACACCTTC. Its translation is CASSLVGVGGYTF.